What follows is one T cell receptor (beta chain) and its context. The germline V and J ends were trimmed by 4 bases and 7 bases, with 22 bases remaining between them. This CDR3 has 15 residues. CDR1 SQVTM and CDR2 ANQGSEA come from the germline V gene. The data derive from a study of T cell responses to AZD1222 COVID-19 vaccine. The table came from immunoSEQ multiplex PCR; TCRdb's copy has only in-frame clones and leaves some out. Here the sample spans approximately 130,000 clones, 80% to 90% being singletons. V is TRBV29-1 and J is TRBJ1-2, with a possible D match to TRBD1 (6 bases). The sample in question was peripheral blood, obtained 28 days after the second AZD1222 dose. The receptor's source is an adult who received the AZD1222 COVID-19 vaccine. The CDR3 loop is CSVVHSPYRDAGYTF. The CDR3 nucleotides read TGCAGCGTTGTTCACTCCCCCTACAGGGATGCTGGCTACACCTTC.